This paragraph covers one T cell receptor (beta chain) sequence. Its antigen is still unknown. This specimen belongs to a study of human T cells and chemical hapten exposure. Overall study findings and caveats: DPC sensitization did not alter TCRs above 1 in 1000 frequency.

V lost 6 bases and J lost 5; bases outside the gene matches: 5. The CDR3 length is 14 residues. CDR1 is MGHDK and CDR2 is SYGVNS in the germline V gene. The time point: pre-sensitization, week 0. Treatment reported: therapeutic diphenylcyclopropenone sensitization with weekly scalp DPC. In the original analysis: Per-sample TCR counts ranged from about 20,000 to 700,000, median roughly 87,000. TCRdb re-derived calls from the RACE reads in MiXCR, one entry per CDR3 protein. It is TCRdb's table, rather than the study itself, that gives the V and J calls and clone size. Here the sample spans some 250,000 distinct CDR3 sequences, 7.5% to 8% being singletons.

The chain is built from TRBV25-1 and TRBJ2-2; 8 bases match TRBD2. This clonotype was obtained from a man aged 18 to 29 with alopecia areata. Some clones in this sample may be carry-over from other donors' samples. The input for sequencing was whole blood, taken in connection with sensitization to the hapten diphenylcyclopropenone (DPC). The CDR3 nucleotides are TGTGCCAGCAGACTAGCGGATAGGACCGGGGAGCTGTTTTTT. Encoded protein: CASRLADRTGELFF.